One sample yielded the 7 T cell receptor beta chains listed below, sequenced in a study of blood T cells in healthy people across ages. Sample-barcoded 5' priming and a J-beta primer mix drove a second PCR of roughly 7 to 11 cycles. TCRdb re-called the 5' RACE reads with MiXCR, one entry per CDR3 protein. The data hold some 750,000 distinct CDR3 sequences, with about 24% observed a single time. The sequenced sample consisted of blood. The receptor set was obtained from a man in his 70s in good health.

This clonotype occurred a few times. The J gene is TRBJ1-2, the V gene TRBV6-5; tentative D call: TRBD1 (5 bases). CDR1 and CDR2 (germline): MNHEY, SVGAGI. The V gene lost 0 bases and the J gene lost 3 bases, with 8 bases spanning the gap. CDR3 length: 14 residues. The CDR3 coding sequence is TGTGCCAGCAGTTACTCGACCAGGGACTATGGCTACACCTTC. It codes for CASSYSTRDYGYTF.

The chain has TRBV6-5 and TRBJ1-1, with unresolved D. Germline CDR1 and CDR2: MNHEY and SVGAGI. The CDR3 spans 14 residues. Between the trimmed V and J ends, which lost 0 bases and 5 bases, there was a span of 10 bases. DNA for the CDR3: TGTGCCAGCAGTTACTCGATCGGGGAAACTGAAGCTTTCTTT. It codes for CASSYSIGETEAFF.

This clonotype was counted only a few times. The chain links TRBV12-3 or TRBV12-4 to TRBJ1-5, with a tentative D call TRBD1 (6 bases). V lost 4 bases and J lost 0, with 10 bases in between. The CDR3 runs to 15 residues. The CDR3 loop reads CASSWGRISNQPQHF. CDR3 DNA sequence: TGTGCCAGCAGTTGGGGGCGAATTAGCAATCAGCCCCAGCATTTT.

This clonotype was counted only a few times. The chain joins TRBV20-1 to TRBJ2-3; possible D gene TRBD2, 5 bases. CDR1 is DFQATT, CDR2 SNEGSKA, per germline (reference sequence). Trimming pared 3 bases from V and 5 bases from J, leaving 18 bases between. This CDR3 region has 15 residues. CDR3 residues: CSASRGLVVGDTQYF. In DNA, the CDR3 is TGCAGTGCTAGCCGAGGACTCGTTGTTGGAGATACGCAGTATTTT.

This chain joins TRBV6-5 and TRBJ2-5; 11 bases align to TRBD1. The DNA end favors TRBJ2-7, so the J call may be wrong. Germline V gene lookup returns CDR1 MNHEY and CDR2 SVGAGI. This CDR3 region has 14 residues. CDR3 in DNA: TGTGCCAGCTCGCGTTGGACAGGGGGCGACGAGCAGTACTTC. This translates into CASSRWTGGDEQYF.

A remark on this clonotype: This is likely a read error, given that the CDR3 carries no conserved phenylalanine or tryptophan at its end. CDR3 in amino acids: CASSYTDGISYNEQFL. In DNA, the CDR3 is TGTGCCAGCAGTTACACAGACGGAATCTCCTACAATGAGCAGTTCTTA. The V gene is TRBV6-5, the J gene TRBJ2-1; no definite D call. The germline V and J ends were trimmed by 2 bases and 0 bases, with 11 bases remaining between them. The germline V gene encodes CDR1 MNHEY and CDR2 SVGAGI. The CDR3 has 16 residues.

This clonotype was counted only a few times. The J gene is TRBJ1-1, the V gene TRBV10-3; TRBD1 might be the D (5 bases). The CDR3 totals 13 residues. V lost 10 bases to trimming and J lost 0 bases, with 12 bases between them. The germline V gene encodes CDR1 ENHRY and CDR2 SYGVKD. The DNA of the CDR3 is TGTGCCAAAATAGGGGCAATGAACACTGAAGCTTTCTTT. This encodes CAKIGAMNTEAFF.